Listed below are T cell receptor beta chains from one sample, sequenced in a study of blood T cells in healthy people across ages. A single record per CDR3 protein comes from TCRdb applying MiXCR to the 5' RACE reads. This repertoire shows 1,500,000 or so distinct CDR3 sequences, roughly 60% found once; its top ten account for 6.5% to 8.5%. The sample consisted of blood. The receptors shown here come from a man younger than 30 in good health. CDR3s include the opening cysteine and the closing phenylalanine or tryptophan. Each record gives: CDR3 DNA, CDR3 protein, clone size, D gene, CDR3 length, V gene, J gene. D genes are given only for firm matches. Size values are once, few and many counts, or a class for expanded clones, and some rows have none.

TGTGCCAGTAGTATAGCGGGGACACTCACAGATACGCAGTATTTT	CASSIAGTLTDTQYF	-	-	15	TRBV19	TRBJ2-3
TGCGCCAGCAGCCAAGAAGGGGGAGGGGACCTCTACGAGCAGTACTTC	CASSQEGGGDLYEQYF	few	-	16	TRBV4-3	TRBJ2-7
TGTGCCTGGAGCGGAACGGGACTAGCCCTCTCCTACAATGAGCAGTACTTC	CAWSGTGLALSYNEQYF	-	TRBD2	17	TRBV30	TRBJ2-7
TGTGCCAGCAGTAGCGCGGGACAAGGCTCAGAGGCCCAGTACTTC	CASSSAGQGSEAQYF	-	-	15	TRBV12-3/TRBV12-4	TRBJ2-5
TGTGCCAGCAGTTTTCGGATGATAGGAAACACCATATATTTT	CASSFRMIGNTIYF	once	-	14	TRBV28	TRBJ1-3
TGTGCCAGCAGCTTAGGTCCGAGAGACTCAGATACGCAGTATTTT	CASSLGPRDSDTQYF	-	-	15	TRBV7-6	TRBJ2-3
TGTGCCAGCAGCAAGACCTCGGGGGTGTCAGATACGCAGTATTTT	CASSKTSGVSDTQYF	-	-	15	TRBV6-5	TRBJ2-3
TGCAGTGCCCGGACAGGCTACTACAATGAGCAGTTCTTC	CSARTGYYNEQFF	few	TRBD1	13	TRBV20-1	TRBJ2-1
TGTGCCAGCAGCCCCCCTAGGCAGGGGAATCAGCCCCAGCATTTT	CASSPPRQGNQPQHF	-	-	15	TRBV7-2	TRBJ1-5
TGCAGTGCTAGCAACGGCGTCGAGCAGTACTTC	CSASNGVEQYF	-	-	11	TRBV20-1	TRBJ2-7
TGCGCCAGCAGTTCCCGAGGGGCCGATGGCTACACCTTC	CASSSRGADGYTF	-	-	13	TRBV5-1	TRBJ1-2
TGTGCCAGCAGTTATCACACCTCACCCCTCCACTTT	CASSYHTSPLHF	few	-	12	TRBV6-6	TRBJ1-6
TGTGCCAGCAGTGGCCCTGAATGGTATTTT	CASSGPEWYF	-	-	10	TRBV25-1	TRBJ2-3
TGTGCCAGTAGAGAAACAGGGGGCCCCACAGATACGCAGTATTTT	CASRETGGPTDTQYF	-	TRBD1	15	TRBV19	TRBJ2-3
TGTGCCAGCAGCCAAGAACGGCGTGAGACCCAGTACTTC	CASSQERRETQYF	few	-	13	TRBV4-2	TRBJ2-5
TGTGCCAGCAGCCAAGAGTCGGTCAGCGCCGAGCAGTACTTC	CASSQESVSAEQYF	-	-	14	TRBV4-2	TRBJ2-7
TGTGCCAGCAGCCAAGAGACCAGCGGAATAGGGACCCAGTACTTC	CASSQETSGIGTQYF	-	-	15	TRBV4-2	TRBJ2-5
TGTGCCAGCAGCGGCCGCGGGGGGGCCAAAGAGACCCGGTACTTC	CASSGRGGAKETRYF	-	TRBD2	15	TRBV7-8	TRBJ2-5
TGTGCCATCAAAGGGGTAGGGTACACTGAAGCTTTCTTT	CAIKGVGYTEAFF	few	-	13	TRBV10-3	TRBJ1-1
TGTGCCAGCAGTGTACAGGGTCGGAGTCAGCCCCAGCATTTT	CASSVQGRSQPQHF	-	-	14	TRBV2	TRBJ1-5
TGCGCCAGCAGCCAGGACCTAGCGGGAGTTGTAAATGGGCAGTTCTTC	CASSQDLAGVVNGQFF	-	TRBD2	16	TRBV4-1	TRBJ2-1
TGTGCCAGCAGCCCCGGGGTTAGCATCACAGATACGCAGTATTTT	CASSPGVSITDTQYF	-	-	15	TRBV6-5	TRBJ2-3
TGTGCCAGCAGTTTACGGGCCGCGGCTGAAGTTTTCTTT	CASSLRAAAEVFF	-	-	13	TRBV12-3/TRBV12-4	TRBJ1-1
TGCAGTGCTAGAGAGACCTCTAACTATGGCTACACCTTC	CSARETSNYGYTF	few	-	13	TRBV20-1	TRBJ1-2
TGCAGTGCTAGGCCCGGGGGGAGGGTAACTGAAGCTTTCTTT	CSARPGGRVTEAFF	-	-	14	TRBV20-1	TRBJ1-1
TGTGCCAGCAGCTTAGCCCCTGGCAGTAGCGGGAGTCAATACAATGAGCAGTTCTTC	CASSLAPGSSGSQYNEQFF	-	TRBD2	19	TRBV7-2	TRBJ2-1
TGCAGCGTTGAAGTAGGGGATAGCACAGATACGCAGTATTTT	CSVEVGDSTDTQYF	many	-	14	TRBV29-1	TRBJ2-3
TGTGCCAGCTCACGTGCAGACAGTTCGATGAACACTGAAGCTTTCTTT	CASSRADSSMNTEAFF	-	-	16	TRBV18	TRBJ1-1
TGCGCCAGCAGCTTGGAGGCTAGCGGCTACAATGAGCAGTTCTTC	CASSLEASGYNEQFF	-	TRBD2	15	TRBV5-1	TRBJ2-1
TGTGCCAGCAGCCTAACGGCACAGGTGGCCTATGGCTACACCTTC	CASSLTAQVAYGYTF	-	-	15	TRBV5-6	TRBJ1-2
TGTGCCATCAGTGTCGAGGGCGGGGAGCTGTTTTTT	CAISVEGGELFF	-	-	12	TRBV10-3	TRBJ2-2